The 11 T cell receptor beta chains in this list originate from one sample, sequenced in a study of T cell clusters in autoimmune cytopenias. TRB was amplified by touch-down multiplex PCR, primer pools A and B combined. TCRdb reprocessed the multiplex PCR reads; each CDR3 protein has one entry and no DNA is given. Here the sample table reports thousands of distinct CDR3 sequences. TRB amplification used approximately 250 ng of peripheral blood genomic DNA. The material sequenced was peripheral blood. The receptors were gathered from a human donor with an autoimmune cytopenia or autoimmune hepatitis (not recorded which).

The gene calls are TRBV6-5 and TRBJ2-7; TCRdb designates TRBD1, a call that cannot be tested without DNA. The CDR3 runs 13 residues. The V gene's germline CDR1 is MNHEY and CDR2 SVGAGI. This CDR3 reads CASSTPWASEQYF.

According to its frequency, this clonotype is large. The CDR3 sequence is CSVSRQVIETQYF. This sequence joins TRBV29-1 and TRBJ2-5; TCRdb's D call, TRBD1, is unchecked because there is no DNA. The CDR3 is made up of 13 amino acids. Germline V gene sequence: CDR1 SQVTM, CDR2 ANQGSEA.

According to its frequency, this clonotype is medium-sized. This rearrangement joins TRBV12-3 or TRBV12-4 to TRBJ1-5; TCRdb's D gene call, TRBD1, goes unchecked for lack of DNA. The CDR3 totals 14 residues. The CDR3: CASSPASGDQPQHF.

This clonotype is deemed medium-sized by its frequency. The rearrangement uses TRBV15 and TRBJ2-7; TCRdb gives TRBD1 as the D gene, but with no DNA this cannot be confirmed. The germline V gene encodes CDR1 LNHNV and CDR2 YYDKDF (reference sequence). CDR3 size: 14 residues. The CDR3 sequence is CATSGRQGAGEQYF.

By frequency, this clonotype registers medium-sized. The CDR3 reads CASSSPVAGPGYGYTF. V usage is TRBV27 and J usage is TRBJ1-2; TCRdb picks TRBD1, but there is no DNA to check that call. The CDR3 extends over 16 amino acids. Germline CDR1 is MNHEY and CDR2 is SMNVEV (reference sequence).

The chain recombines TRBV6-5 with TRBJ1-1. In germline, CDR1 is MNHEY, CDR2 SVGAGI. The CDR3 is 13 amino acids. The CDR3 spells CASRSGGASEAFF.

By frequency, this clonotype registers medium-sized. CDR3 loop: CSVGDRGYQPQHF. The J gene is TRBJ1-5, the V gene TRBV29-1; without DNA, the TCRdb call of TRBD1 cannot be checked. The CDR3 spans 13 residues. CDR1 is SQVTM, CDR2 ANQGSEA, per germline.

This clonotype shows up as medium-sized by frequency. The V call is TRBV6-1, the J call TRBJ2-1. The CDR3 spans 11 residues. Germline lookup yields CDR1 MNHNS and CDR2 SASEGT. The CDR3 region is CASTGTMEQFF.

This clonotype is deemed large by its frequency. The V and J genes are TRBV19 and TRBJ2-2; TCRdb outputs TRBD2, but without DNA this stays unchecked. Germline lookup yields CDR1 LNHDA and CDR2 SQIVND (reference sequence). The CDR3 runs 16 residues. CDR3 in amino acids: CASSPWTSGYTGELFF. Using reference TRBV19 and TRBJ2-2 for the parts outside the CDR3, the full variable domain is DGGITQSPKYLFRKEGQNVTLSCEQNLNHDAMYWYRQDPGQGLRLIYYSQIVNDFQKGDIAEGYSVSREKKESFPLTVTSAQKNPTAFYLCASSPWTSGYTGELFFGEGSRLTVL.

According to its frequency, this clonotype is medium-sized. The rearrangement links TRBV27 to TRBJ2-7; with no DNA, the TCRdb D assignment of TRBD1 cannot be verified. From germline, CDR1 is MNHEY and CDR2 SMNVEV (reference sequence). This CDR3 has 13 residues. CDR3 protein: CASSSGQGNEQYF.

According to its frequency, this clonotype is medium-sized. V and J are TRBV19 and TRBJ1-1; TCRdb returns TRBD1, unconfirmable since there is no DNA. The CDR3 has 15 residues. Germline V gives CDR1 LNHDA, CDR2 SQIVND (reference sequence). The CDR3 sequence is CASSIRGAKNTEAFF.